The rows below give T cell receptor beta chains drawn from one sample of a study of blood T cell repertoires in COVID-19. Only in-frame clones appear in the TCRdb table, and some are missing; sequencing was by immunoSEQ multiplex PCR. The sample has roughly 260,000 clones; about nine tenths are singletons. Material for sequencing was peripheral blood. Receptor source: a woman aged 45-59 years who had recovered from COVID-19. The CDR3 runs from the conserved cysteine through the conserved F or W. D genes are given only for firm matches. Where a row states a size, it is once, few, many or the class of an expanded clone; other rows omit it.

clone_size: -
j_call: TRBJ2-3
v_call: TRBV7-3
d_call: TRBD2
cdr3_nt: TGTGCCAGCAGCCCCCGGGAGGGCCAGAAAACGCAGTATTTT
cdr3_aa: CASSPREGQKTQYF

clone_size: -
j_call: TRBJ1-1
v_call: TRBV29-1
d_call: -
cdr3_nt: TGCAGCGTTTGGCAGGGGTCTACTGAAGCTTTCTTT
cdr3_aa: CSVWQGSTEAFF

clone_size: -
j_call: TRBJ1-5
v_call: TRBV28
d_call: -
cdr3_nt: TGTGCCAGCAGTCTACCAACAGGAACTAGCAATCAGCCCCAGCATTTT
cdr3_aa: CASSLPTGTSNQPQHF

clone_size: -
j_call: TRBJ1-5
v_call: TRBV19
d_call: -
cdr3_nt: TGTGCCAGTAGTATGCGGGGGGCCTACAATCAGCCCCAGCATTTT
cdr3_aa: CASSMRGAYNQPQHF

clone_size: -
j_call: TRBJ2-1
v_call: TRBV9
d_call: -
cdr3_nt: TGTGCCAGCAGCGTAGACGGTGGACTCTTGGATGAGCAGTTCTTC
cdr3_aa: CASSVDGGLLDEQFF

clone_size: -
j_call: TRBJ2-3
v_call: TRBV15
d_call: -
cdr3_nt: TGTGCCACCAGCAGCAGAACAGGGTACCTGTATTTT
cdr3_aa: CATSSRTGYLYF

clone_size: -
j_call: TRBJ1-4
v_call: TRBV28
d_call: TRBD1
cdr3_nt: TGTGCCAGCAGTTTAAAGGATACAGGGGGCTTTGAAAAACTGTTTTTT
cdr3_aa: CASSLKDTGGFEKLFF

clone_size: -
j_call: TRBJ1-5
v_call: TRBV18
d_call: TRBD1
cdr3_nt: TGTGCCAGCTCAAGACAGGGGGAGGGCAATCAGCCCCAGCATTTT
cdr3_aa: CASSRQGEGNQPQHF

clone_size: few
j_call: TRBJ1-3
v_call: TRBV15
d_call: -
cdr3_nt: TGTGCCACCAGCAGAGATCATCCGAGTTCTGGAAACACCATATATTTT
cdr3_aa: CATSRDHPSSGNTIYF

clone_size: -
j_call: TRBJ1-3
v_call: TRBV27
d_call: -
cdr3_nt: TGTGCCAGCAGCCCCCAAATAGCCGGGGGGGCGGGAAACACCATATATTTT
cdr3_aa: CASSPQIAGGAGNTIYF

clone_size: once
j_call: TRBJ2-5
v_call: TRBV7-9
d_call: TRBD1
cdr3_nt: TGTGCCAGCAGCCCTGGGACAGACTCTGCGGGAGAGACCCAGTACTTC
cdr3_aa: CASSPGTDSAGETQYF

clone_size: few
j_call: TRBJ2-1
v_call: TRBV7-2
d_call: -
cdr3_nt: TGTGCCAGCAGCTTACGGGGTAACAATGAGCAGTTCTTC
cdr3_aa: CASSLRGNNEQFF

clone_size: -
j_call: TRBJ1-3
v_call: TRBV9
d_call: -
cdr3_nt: TGTGCCAGCAGCGGGACTCAGGTGACTGGAAACACCATATATTTT
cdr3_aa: CASSGTQVTGNTIYF

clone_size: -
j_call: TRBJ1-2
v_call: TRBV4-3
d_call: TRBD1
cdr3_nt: TGCGCCAGCAGCCAAGATCCGGGACAGTCGTCTGTTTACACCTTC
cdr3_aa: CASSQDPGQSSVYTF

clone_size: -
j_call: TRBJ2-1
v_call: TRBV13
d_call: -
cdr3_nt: TGTGCCAGCACCCAAGGTTGGGGCATCGACAATGAGCAGTTCTTC
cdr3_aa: CASTQGWGIDNEQFF

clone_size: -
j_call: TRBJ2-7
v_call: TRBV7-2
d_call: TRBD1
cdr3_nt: TGTGCCAGCAGCCCGGGACAGTTCTCCTACGAGCAGTACTTC
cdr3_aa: CASSPGQFSYEQYF

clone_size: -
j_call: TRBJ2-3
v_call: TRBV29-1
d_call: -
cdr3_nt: TGCAGCGTGGACAGCCCTAGCACAGATACGCAGTATTTT
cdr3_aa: CSVDSPSTDTQYF

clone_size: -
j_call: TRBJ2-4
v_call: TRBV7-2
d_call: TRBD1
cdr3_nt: TGTGCCAGCAGCCCCAGGGGGGCCAAAAACATTCAGTACTTC
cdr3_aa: CASSPRGAKNIQYF

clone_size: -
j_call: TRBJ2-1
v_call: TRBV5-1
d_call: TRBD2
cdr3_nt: TGCGCCAGCAGCTTGGTAGTAGCGGGACGCGGCGAGCAGTTCTTC
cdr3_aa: CASSLVVAGRGEQFF

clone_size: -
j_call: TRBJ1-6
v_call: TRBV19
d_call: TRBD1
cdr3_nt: TGTGCCAGTAGTATACGCCCCCAACAGGGGACAAGCTCCTATAATTCACCCCTCCACTTT
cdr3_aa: CASSIRPQQGTSSYNSPLHF

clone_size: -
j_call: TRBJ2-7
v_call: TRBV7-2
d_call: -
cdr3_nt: TGTGCCAGCAGCTTAGGCTACCCGAGGGACGAGCAGTACTTC
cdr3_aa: CASSLGYPRDEQYF

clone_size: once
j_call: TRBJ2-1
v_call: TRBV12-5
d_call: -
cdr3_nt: TGTGCTAGTGGAAAGGGGTACAATGAGCAGTTCTTC
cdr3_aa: CASGKGYNEQFF

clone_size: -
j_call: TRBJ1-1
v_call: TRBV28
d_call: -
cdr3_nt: TGTGCCAGCGGGGCTACAGGGTTCGTCACTGAAGCTTTCTTT
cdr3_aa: CASGATGFVTEAFF

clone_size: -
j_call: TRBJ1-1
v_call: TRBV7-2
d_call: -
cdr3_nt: TGTGCCAGCAGCCCCCCGGGACGGGGGGAGACTGAAGCTTTCTTT
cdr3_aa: CASSPPGRGETEAFF

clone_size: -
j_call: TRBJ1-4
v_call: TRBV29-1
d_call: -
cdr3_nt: TGCAGCGTTGAGGGGGCGTCCTCTGAAAAACTGTTTTTT
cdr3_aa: CSVEGASSEKLFF

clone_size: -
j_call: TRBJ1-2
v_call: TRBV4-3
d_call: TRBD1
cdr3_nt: TGCGCCAGCAGCCCAGGGACAGGGAGGGGGGCGAACTATGGCTACACCTTC
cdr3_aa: CASSPGTGRGANYGYTF

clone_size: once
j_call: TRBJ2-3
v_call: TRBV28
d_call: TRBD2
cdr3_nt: TGTGCCAGCAGTTTCCACAGACTAGCGGGTGGGAAAGATACGCAGTATTTT
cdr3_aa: CASSFHRLAGGKDTQYF

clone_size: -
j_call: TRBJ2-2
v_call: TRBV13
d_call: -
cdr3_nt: TGTGCCAGCAGCTTGGGCGGGGAAGTTACCGGGGAGCTGTTTTTT
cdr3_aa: CASSLGGEVTGELFF

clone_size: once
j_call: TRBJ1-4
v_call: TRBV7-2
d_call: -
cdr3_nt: TGTGCCAGCAGCTTAGGGGGAGGGGGTGAAAAACTGTTTTTT
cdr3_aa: CASSLGGGGEKLFF

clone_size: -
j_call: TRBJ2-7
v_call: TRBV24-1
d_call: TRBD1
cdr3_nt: TGTGCCACCAGTGACAACGGACAGGGCTACGAGCAGTACTTC
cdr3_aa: CATSDNGQGYEQYF

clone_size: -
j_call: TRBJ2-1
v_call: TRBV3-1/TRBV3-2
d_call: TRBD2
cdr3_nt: TGTGCCAGCAGCCAAGATGGGAGGGCGGGGAATGAGCAGTTCTTC
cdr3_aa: CASSQDGRAGNEQFF

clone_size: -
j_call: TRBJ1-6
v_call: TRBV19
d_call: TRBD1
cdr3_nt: TGTGCCAGTAGTGTCCGTCGACAGGGAGAATCACCCCTCCACTTT
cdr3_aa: CASSVRRQGESPLHF

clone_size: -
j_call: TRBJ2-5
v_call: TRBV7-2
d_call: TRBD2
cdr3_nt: TGTGCCAGCAGCTTACCGCTAGCGGGAGAGACCCAGTACTTC
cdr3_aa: CASSLPLAGETQYF

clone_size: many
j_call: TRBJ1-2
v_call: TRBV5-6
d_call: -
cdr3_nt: TGTGCCAGCAGCCCCCCCGACTTGGACTATGGCTACACCTTC
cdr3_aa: CASSPPDLDYGYTF